The 4 T cell receptor beta chains in this list originate from one sample, sequenced in a study of OX40 agonist ivuxolimab in advanced cancers. Method: immunoSEQ multiplex PCR; TCRdb's copy keeps in-frame clones and lacks some. The sample consists of approximately 60,000 clones, approximately 80% of them appearing once. The sequenced sample was CD4+ or CD8+ T cells sorted from blood, obtained in a trial of the OX40 agonist ivuxolimab. These receptors were collected from an adult with an advanced solid tumor such as melanoma, head and neck, liver or kidney cancer.

The rearrangement links TRBV4-1 to TRBJ2-1; perhaps TRBD2 as D (5 bases). The germline V gene has CDR1 MGHRA and CDR2 YSYEKL. V lost 0 bases and J 1 base, leaving 10 bases between the germline ends. The CDR3 is made up of 16 amino acids. In DNA form, the CDR3 reads TGCGCCAGCAGCCAAGATATAGCGCCGTCCTACAATGAGCAGTTCTTC. As protein: CASSQDIAPSYNEQFF.

The rearrangement links TRBV11-2 to TRBJ1-1; D is unclear. Germline CDR1 and CDR2: SGHAT and FQNNGV. The CDR3 is 14 amino acids. Trimming cost V 1 base and J 5 bases, with 11 bases left between them. The CDR3, as DNA: TGTGCCAGCAGCTTAGCCCCTTTTGGGACTGAAGCTTTCTTT. Protein product: CASSLAPFGTEAFF.

The chain is built from TRBV5-6 and TRBJ2-3, with no clear D. Trimming removed 4 bases from V and 0 bases from J, with 9 bases in between. Germline V CDR1 and CDR2: SGHDT, YYEEEE. This CDR3 has 14 residues. The CDR3 nucleotides read TGTGCCAGCAGCATAGGGTGGAGCACAGATACGCAGTATTTT. This translates into CASSIGWSTDTQYF.

The chain carries TRBV5-1 and TRBJ1-1; D is uncertain. Germline V gene lookup returns CDR1 SGHRS and CDR2 YFSETQ. This CDR3 spans 12 amino acids. Trimming left V 2 bases short and J 4 bases short, with 6 bases between. CDR3 nucleotide sequence: TGCGCCAGCAGCTTTGCGGGCACTGAAGCTTTCTTT. Residues: CASSFAGTEAFF.